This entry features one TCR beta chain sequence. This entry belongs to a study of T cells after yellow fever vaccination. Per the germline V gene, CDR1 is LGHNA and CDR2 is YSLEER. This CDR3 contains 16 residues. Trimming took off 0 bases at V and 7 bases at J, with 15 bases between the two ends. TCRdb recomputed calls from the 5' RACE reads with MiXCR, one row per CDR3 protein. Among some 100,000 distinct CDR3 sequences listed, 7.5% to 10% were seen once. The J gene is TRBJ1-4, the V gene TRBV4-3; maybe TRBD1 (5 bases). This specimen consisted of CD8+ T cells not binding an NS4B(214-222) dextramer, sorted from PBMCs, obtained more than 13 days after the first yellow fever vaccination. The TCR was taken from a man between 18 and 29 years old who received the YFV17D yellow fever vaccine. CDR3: CASSQEWAGLGEKLFF. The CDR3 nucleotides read TGCGCCAGCAGCCAAGAATGGGCAGGGCTTGGTGAAAAACTGTTTTTT.